Listed here are 19 T cell receptor beta chains from one sample, sequenced in a study of shared clonotypes between healthy human individuals. CD45RO negativity and positive selection for CCR7 defined naive CD8 cells, a population that excluded terminally differentiated effector memory CD45RA+ cells. Produced via immunoSEQ multiplex PCR; TCRdb's table is partial and in-frame only. The sample carries hundreds of thousands of clones, roughly 95% recorded once. Sequencing was done on a sample of naive CD8+ T cells sorted from blood. The receptor source for this set is a young woman in good health.

This clone was seen a single time. The rearrangement uses TRBV29-1 and TRBJ2-7; the D gene is possibly TRBD2 (5 bases). The V gene lost 7 bases and the J gene lost 2 bases, with 12 bases spanning the gap. This CDR3 region has 12 residues. Looked up from germline, CDR1 is SQVTM and CDR2 is ANQGSEA. In DNA form, the CDR3 reads TGCAGCGCTGTGGAGGAGGCCTACGAGCAGTACTTC. Protein product: CSAVEEAYEQYF.

The V gene is TRBV6-6, the J gene TRBJ1-5; D possibly corresponds to TRBD1 (6 bases). Between the trimmed V and J ends, which lost 0 bases and 6 bases, there was a span of 15 bases. In germline, CDR1 is MNHNY, CDR2 SVGAGI (reference sequence). CDR3 length: 16 amino acids. The CDR3 DNA follows: TGTGCCAGCAGTTACTCTGCAGGGGCAACGGGTCAGCCCCAGCATTTT. Amino acid sequence: CASSYSAGATGQPQHF.

CDR3 nucleotides: TGTGCCAGCACCGAGACAGGGACTGGCTACACCTTC. Residues: CASTETGTGYTF. V and J are TRBV6-6 and TRBJ1-2; TRBD1 matches 7 bases. The CDR3 length is 12 residues. The trim removed 7 bases at V and 7 bases at J, leaving 6 bases unmatched. Germline CDR1 MNHNY, CDR2 SVGAGI (reference sequence).

In this sample, this clone turned up once. The same CDR3 can be traced to other DNA sequences in this sample. The chain recombines TRBV2 with TRBJ1-5; D is perhaps TRBD1 (5 bases). Per the germline V gene, CDR1 is SNHLY and CDR2 is FYNNEI. This CDR3 spans 14 amino acids. Trimming took off 1 base at V and 6 bases at J, with 10 bases between the two ends. Here the CDR3 reads CASSEEGEVQPQHF. The CDR3 DNA sequence: TGTGCCAGCAGTGAAGAAGGGGAGGTTCAGCCCCAGCATTTT.

This clone was seen a single time. The chain carries TRBV5-4 and TRBJ1-4; unclear D gene. CDR3 length equals 12 residues. The V gene lost 2 bases and the J gene lost 8 bases, with 7 bases spanning the gap. Germline V gene sequence: CDR1 SGHNT, CDR2 YYREEE (reference sequence). Written as DNA, the CDR3 is TGTGCCAGCAGCTTTGAAAAGGAAAAACTGTTTTTT. Protein: CASSFEKEKLFF.

The CDR3 region has the DNA TGTGCCAGCAGCTGGACTAGCGGGAGATACGAGCAGTACTTC. Translation: CASSWTSGRYEQYF. The chain couples TRBV5-5 to TRBJ2-7, with 13 nucleotides matching TRBD2. Trimming removed 3 bases from V and 4 bases from J; junction bases left unmatched: 1. CDR3 length: 14 amino acids. The germline V gene encodes CDR1 SGHKS and CDR2 YYEKEE (reference sequence).

This clone was picked up one time. The V and J genes are TRBV23-1 and TRBJ1-5; 9 positions agree with TRBD1. TRBV23-1 is flagged as an ORF with uncertain function. This CDR3 comprises 15 residues. The V segment lost 3 bases and the J segment 5 bases; nucleotides outside the gene matches: 5. The CDR3 sequence is CASSQGQGSDQPQHF. The CDR3 DNA is TGCGCCAGCAGTCAGGGACAGGGTTCTGATCAGCCCCAGCATTTT.

The genes are TRBV25-1 and TRBJ1-4; 7 positions match TRBD1. Germline CDR1 and CDR2: MGHDK and SYGVNS. The CDR3 runs to 15 residues. With V trimmed by 8 bases and J by 3 bases, 9 bases remained unmatched. CDR3 sequence: CASGYATGSNEKLFF. The DNA for the CDR3 is TGTGCCAGCGGATATGCGACAGGGTCTAATGAAAAACTGTTTTTT.

This clone has a single count. The V call is TRBV7-9, the J call TRBJ2-1; 9 nucleotides line up with TRBD2. The trim removed 1 base at V and 3 bases at J, leaving 7 bases unmatched. Per germline, CDR1 SEHNR and CDR2 FQNEAQ (reference sequence). This CDR3 is built from 17 residues. CDR3: CASSLGGTSNFYNEQFF. CDR3 sequence (DNA): TGTGCCAGCAGCTTAGGTGGGACTAGCAATTTCTACAATGAGCAGTTCTTC.

CDR3 bases: TGTGCCAGCAGAAACGCTCCGAACACTGAAGCTTTCTTT. Translated: CASRNAPNTEAFF. This sequence joins TRBV14 and TRBJ1-1; no clear D gene. V was clipped by 6 bases and J by 1 base, with 9 bases between them. The CDR3 totals 13 residues. In germline, CDR1 is SGHDN, CDR2 FVKESK.

The V gene is TRBV6-1, the J gene TRBJ1-4, with D possibly TRBD1 on 5 matching bases. This CDR3 is 15 amino acids long. In germline, CDR1 is MNHNS, CDR2 SASEGT. V was trimmed by 7 bases and J by 0 bases, leaving 12 bases between them. CDR3 bases: TGTGCCAGCAATAAGGGGATTGCAACTAATGAAAAACTGTTTTTT. Its translation: CASNKGIATNEKLFF.

This clone was found once. The gene calls are TRBV7-8 and TRBJ1-2, with 7 bases matching TRBD1. Trimming removed 4 bases from V and 4 bases from J; junction bases left unmatched: 15. Germline values: CDR1 SGHVS, CDR2 FQNEAQ. The CDR3 totals 17 residues. CDR3 sequence (DNA): TGTGCCAGCAGCTACGAACCGGGACAGATACCATCCTATGGCTACACCTTC. Translating it yields CASSYEPGQIPSYGYTF.

Regarding this clone: At the DNA level, this CDR3 is encoded by other sequences in the same sample as well. V and J are TRBV7-9 and TRBJ2-5; no clear D. Near its end, the DNA agrees better with TRBJ2-7, so the J call may be wrong. This CDR3 is 12 amino acids long. CDR1 and CDR2 from the germline V gene are SEHNR and FQNEAQ (reference sequence). DNA for the CDR3: TGTGCCAGCAGTTCGACCTCCTACGAGCAGTACTTC. Encoded protein: CASSSTSYEQYF.

A single count supports this clone. V is TRBV28 and J is TRBJ2-7; D not resolved. The CDR3 contains 12 residues. From germline, CDR1 is MDHEN and CDR2 SYDVKM. V dropped 3 bases and J dropped 3 bases, with 6 bases sitting between them. CDR3 sequence: CASSLENYEQYF. The DNA for the CDR3 is TGTGCCAGCAGTTTGGAGAACTACGAGCAGTACTTC.

The CDR3 sequence is CASISRLAGSYEQYF. The CDR3 DNA reads as TGTGCCAGCATATCGCGACTAGCGGGGTCCTACGAGCAGTACTTC. The V and J genes are TRBV27 and TRBJ2-7; 11 bases map to TRBD2. Per germline, CDR1 MNHEY and CDR2 SMNVEV (reference sequence). V dropped 7 bases and J dropped 1; count of bases not matched to a gene: 6. This CDR3 region has 15 residues.

This clone was recorded a few times. The rearrangement uses TRBV27 and TRBJ2-2; perhaps TRBD2 as D (6 bases). The CDR3 loop spans 17 amino acids. The ends were cut back, 5 bases at V and 5 bases at J, with 21 bases in the middle. Germline CDR1 is MNHEY and CDR2 is SMNVEV (reference sequence). CDR3 nucleotide sequence: TGTGCCAGCAGTCCCCTGGGGGGTTCAGGCGTAACCGGGGAGCTGTTTTTT. Translating gives CASSPLGGSGVTGELFF.

The CDR3 nucleotides are TGTGCCAGCAGTGAAGGGACGGGACTAGCGGGTTACAATGAGCAGTTCTTC. The encoded protein is CASSEGTGLAGYNEQFF. The gene calls are TRBV25-1 and TRBJ2-1; TRBD2 aligns across 12 bases. The CDR3 runs 17 residues. V lost 2 bases, J lost 4 bases, and 6 bases stayed unmatched. CDR1 MGHDK and CDR2 SYGVNS come from the germline V gene.

In DNA form, the CDR3 reads TGTGCCAGCAGTCCCATCCTTAGGGCTGGGGCCAACGTCCTGACTTTC. Protein: CASSPILRAGANVLTF. The V and J genes are TRBV27 and TRBJ2-6; D is undetermined. The CDR3 is 16 amino acids. CDR1 and CDR2 from the germline V gene are MNHEY and SMNVEV (reference sequence). V lost 5 bases to trimming and J lost 2 bases, with 13 bases between them.

The genes are TRBV30 and TRBJ2-5, with TRBD2 matching 7 bases. The J call may be incorrect, as the DNA end agrees better with TRBJ2-7. The CDR3 is made up of 12 amino acids. Germline CDR1 reads GTSNPN; CDR2 reads SVGIG (reference sequence). The CDR3 DNA sequence: TGTGCCTGGAGTTTGGCGGGAGACGAGCAGTACTTC. This translates into CAWSLAGDEQYF.